Listed below are T cell receptor beta chains from one sample, sequenced in a study of metastatic and nonmetastatic thyroid tumors. TCRdb re-analyzed the PCR reads through MiXCR. The table lists about 20,000 clones, 9.5% to 15% of them singletons. Sequencing was done on a sample of blood. Source of these receptors: a male donor with papillary thyroid cancer or a benign thyroid nodule (not recorded which). Some clones in this sample may be carry-over from other donors' samples. The CDR3 runs from the conserved cysteine through the conserved F or W. D genes are given only for firm matches. Some rows have no size entry. The others give once, few or many, or a class for an expanded clone.

V	J	D	size	DNA	CDR3
TRBV28	TRBJ1-1	-	few	TGTGCCAGCAGCCCCGGTGGGGAGATAAACACTGAAGCTTTCTTT	CASSPGGEINTEAFF
TRBV5-4	TRBJ2-1	-	many	TGTGCCAGCAGCTTGGGACAACAGTCCAATGAGCAGTTCTTC	CASSLGQQSNEQFF
TRBV7-9	TRBJ2-7	-	many	TGTGCCAGCAGTAGTACGGGGCCACCCTACGAGCAGTACTTC	CASSSTGPPYEQYF
TRBV24-1	TRBJ2-3	TRBD2	many	TGTGCCACCAGTGACCGGGGACTAGCCTCTAGCACAGATACGCAGTATTTT	CATSDRGLASSTDTQYF
TRBV6-1	TRBJ2-7	-	medium-sized	TGTGCCAGCAGCCCCACCTCTCCCGAGCAGTACTTC	CASSPTSPEQYF
TRBV6-1	TRBJ1-1	-	few	TGTGCCAGCAGTAAGGACAGCATGAACACTGAAGCTTTCTTT	CASSKDSMNTEAFF
TRBV4-1	TRBJ2-7	TRBD1	many	TGCGCCAGCAGCCAAGTACAGGGGGCGATCGAGCAGTACTTC	CASSQVQGAIEQYF
TRBV20-1	TRBJ2-1	TRBD2	many	TGCAGTGCTAGAGATCTTGTTTCGACTAGCGCCGACAATGAGCAGTTCTTC	CSARDLVSTSADNEQFF
TRBV28	TRBJ2-7	-	medium-sized	TGTGCCAGCAGTTTTGGCAGGGTGGGCCCCTACGAGCAGTACTTC	CASSFGRVGPYEQYF
TRBV7-9	TRBJ2-1	-	many	TGTGCCAGCAGCCGCAACGGACAGTCCAATGAGCAGTTCTTC	CASSRNGQSNEQFF
TRBV3-1	TRBJ1-2	-	many	TGTGCCAGCAGCACCCACCTTGGACAGACGTATGGCTACACCTTC	CASSTHLGQTYGYTF
TRBV3-1	TRBJ2-1	-	many	TGTGCCAGCAGCCTCAGCGGAGAAGTATACAATGAGCAGTTCTTC	CASSLSGEVYNEQFF
TRBV7-2	TRBJ2-1	-	many	TGTGCCAGCAGCTTAGGGAGGGGCCGAATCTCCTACAATGAGCAGTTCTTC	CASSLGRGRISYNEQFF
TRBV11-2	TRBJ2-4	TRBD2	many	TGTGCCAGCAGCTTAGTGGGAGGGATGTCCAAAAACATTCAGTACTTC	CASSLVGGMSKNIQYF
TRBV20-1	TRBJ2-7	-	few	TGCAGTGCTAGAGTTGGGGGGATTTCCTACGAGCAGTACTTC	CSARVGGISYEQYF
TRBV2	TRBJ2-2	TRBD1	few	TGTGCCAGCAGAAAGACAGGGACGAACACCGGGGAGCTGTTTTTT	CASRKTGTNTGELFF
TRBV20-1	TRBJ2-1	-	-	TGCAGTGCTAGACCCCATAAGACGTACAATGAGCAGTTCTTC	CSARPHKTYNEQFF
TRBV20-1	TRBJ2-1	TRBD2	many	TGCAGTGCAGGACTAGCGGGATTAAGGCACAATGAGCAGTTCTTC	CSAGLAGLRHNEQFF
TRBV4-1	TRBJ1-6	-	many	TGCGCCAGCAGCTCTACCACAGCGAGCTCCTATAATTCACCCCTCCACTTT	CASSSTTASSYNSPLHF
TRBV6-1	TRBJ2-1	-	many	TGTGCCAGCAGTGAATTGGGGCTACGGGAGCAGTTCTTC	CASSELGLREQFF
TRBV28	TRBJ2-4	TRBD1	many	TGTGCCAGCAGTTTATTAGGGGGCCAGAACATTCAGTACTTC	CASSLLGGQNIQYF
TRBV5-1	TRBJ2-1	TRBD2	many	TGCGCCAGCAGCTTGAGGACTAGCGGTTACAATGAGCAGTTCTTC	CASSLRTSGYNEQFF
TRBV9	TRBJ2-5	TRBD2	-	TGTGCCAGCAGCGGTGGGACTAGGACCGGGGAGACCCAGTACTTC	CASSGGTRTGETQYF
TRBV28	TRBJ2-6	-	few	TGTGCCAGCAGTTACCCGCGCGGACCTCTCTGGGGGGCCAACGTCCTGACTTTC	CASSYPRGPLWGANVLTF
TRBV28	TRBJ2-2	-	large	TGTGCCAGCAACTTATGGGAAGACGGCGGGGAGCTGTTTTTT	CASNLWEDGGELFF
TRBV5-4	TRBJ2-5	-	-	TGTGCCAGCAGCTTGGCCTCGGCAGAAGAGACCCAGTACTTC	CASSLASAEETQYF
TRBV10-3	TRBJ2-1	TRBD2	-	TGTGCCATCAGTGAGTCCCCGACTAGCGTCTGGAATGAGCAGTTCTTC	CAISESPTSVWNEQFF
TRBV2	TRBJ2-1	-	many	TGTGCCAGCAGTTTAGAACTAGGGACCTACTTCTTC	CASSLELGTYFF
TRBV2	TRBJ1-6	TRBD1	many	TGTGCCAGCAGTCCACGGACAGGGACTAATTCACCCCTCCACTTT	CASSPRTGTNSPLHF
TRBV28	TRBJ2-7	-	medium-sized	TGTGCCAGCAGTTTTTACCAGCGTGGGGGTTCCTACGAGCAGTACTTC	CASSFYQRGGSYEQYF
TRBV20-1	TRBJ2-7	-	-	TGCAGTGCTAGGGCCTACGAGCAGTACTTC	CSARAYEQYF
TRBV11-2	TRBJ2-7	-	-	TGTGCCAGCAGCTTAGGGGGATTAATGGGAAAAGGGCCGAGCTACGAGCAGTACTTC	CASSLGGLMGKGPSYEQYF
TRBV6-5	TRBJ2-7	-	medium-sized	TGTGCCAGCAGTTACTCGTTAAATTCCTACGAGCAGTACTTC	CASSYSLNSYEQYF
TRBV11-2	TRBJ1-2	-	medium-sized	TGTGCCAGCAGCTTAGGGTATGGCTACACCTTC	CASSLGYGYTF
TRBV7-6	TRBJ2-2	-	many	TGTGCCAGCAGCTTAAACACCGGGGAGCTGTTTTTT	CASSLNTGELFF
TRBV9	TRBJ2-1	TRBD2	once	TGTGCCAGCAGCGGGCCAATTAGCGGGAGGGGGAACAATGAGCAGTTCTTC	CASSGPISGRGNNEQFF
TRBV6-1	TRBJ2-1	-	many	TGTGCCAGCAGATACATAGACAGGATTTACAATGAGCAGTTCTTC	CASRYIDRIYNEQFF
TRBV6-5	TRBJ2-5	-	many	TGTGCCAGCAGTTACTCGGAAGGGGGGCAAGAGACCCAGTACTTC	CASSYSEGGQETQYF